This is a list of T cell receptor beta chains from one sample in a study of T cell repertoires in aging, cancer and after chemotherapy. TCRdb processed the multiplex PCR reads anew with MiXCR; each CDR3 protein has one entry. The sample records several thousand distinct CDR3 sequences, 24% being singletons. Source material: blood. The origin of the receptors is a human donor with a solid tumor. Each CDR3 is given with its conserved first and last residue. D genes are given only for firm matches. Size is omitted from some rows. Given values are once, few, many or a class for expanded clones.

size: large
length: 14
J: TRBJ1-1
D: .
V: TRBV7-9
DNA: TGTGCCAGCAGCTTATGGGGAGGGCACACTGAAGCTTTCTTT
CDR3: CASSLWGGHTEAFF

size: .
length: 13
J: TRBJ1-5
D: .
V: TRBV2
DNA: TGTGCCAGCAGCGTTACAGGGATACAGCCCCAGCATTTT
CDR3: CASSVTGIQPQHF

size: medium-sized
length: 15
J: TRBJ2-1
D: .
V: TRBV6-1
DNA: TGTGCCAGCAGTGAAATCGAGGGGGTCTATAATGAGCAGTTCTTC
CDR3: CASSEIEGVYNEQFF

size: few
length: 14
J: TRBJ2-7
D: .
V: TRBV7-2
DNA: TGTGCCAGCAGCTTCGGGACCTCCCCTTCCGAGCAGTACTTC
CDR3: CASSFGTSPSEQYF

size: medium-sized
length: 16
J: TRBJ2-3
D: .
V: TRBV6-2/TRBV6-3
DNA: TGTGCCAGCAGTTGGAACCCGTCAGCGGTGACAGATACGCAGTATTTT
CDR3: CASSWNPSAVTDTQYF

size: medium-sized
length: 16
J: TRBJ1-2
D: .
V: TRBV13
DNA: TGTGCCAGCAGCTTAGTTGGACAGCGAAGCTCCTATGGCTACACCTTC
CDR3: CASSLVGQRSSYGYTF

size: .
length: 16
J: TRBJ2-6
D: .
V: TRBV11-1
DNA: TGTGCCAGCAGCTACGGCGGCGGCTCTGGGGCCAACGTCCTGACTTTC
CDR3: CASSYGGGSGANVLTF

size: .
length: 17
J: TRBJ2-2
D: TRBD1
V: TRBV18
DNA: TGTGCCAGCTCACCACCGTTCGGGACAGTAAACACCGGGGAGCTGTTTTTT
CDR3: CASSPPFGTVNTGELFF

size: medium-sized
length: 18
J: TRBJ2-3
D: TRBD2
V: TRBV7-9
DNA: TGTGCCAGCAGCCAAGGACTAGCGGGGGCTCGAAACACAGATACGCAGTATTTT
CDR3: CASSQGLAGARNTDTQYF

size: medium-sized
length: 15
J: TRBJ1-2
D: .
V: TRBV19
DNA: TGTGCCAGTAGTATATGGGCGGCTGGTAACTATGGCTACACCTTC
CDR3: CASSIWAAGNYGYTF

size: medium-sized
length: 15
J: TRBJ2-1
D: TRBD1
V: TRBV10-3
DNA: TGTGCCATCAGAAATGGACAGGGAAACTACAATGAGCAGTTCTTC
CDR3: CAIRNGQGNYNEQFF

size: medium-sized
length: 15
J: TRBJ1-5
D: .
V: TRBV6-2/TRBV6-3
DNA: TGTGCCAGCAGCCTTACGGGAGGCGCGAATCAGCCCCAGCATTTT
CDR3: CASSLTGGANQPQHF

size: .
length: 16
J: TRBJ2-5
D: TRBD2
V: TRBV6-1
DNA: TGTGCCAGCAGCTTGGGACTAGCGGGGGCGGTGGAGACCCAGTACTTC
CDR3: CASSLGLAGAVETQYF

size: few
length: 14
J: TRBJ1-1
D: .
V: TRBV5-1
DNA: TGCGCCAGCAGCCTCTGGGGGGCGAACACTGAAGCTTTCTTT
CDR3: CASSLWGANTEAFF

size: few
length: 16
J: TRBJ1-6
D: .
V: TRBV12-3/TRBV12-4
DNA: TGTGCCAGCAGCCCTTTTTTAGCGAGGTTGGAGATTTCCCTCCACTTT
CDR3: CASSPFLARLEISLHF

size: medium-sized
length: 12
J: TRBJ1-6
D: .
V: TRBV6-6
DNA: TGTGCCAGCAGTGAGGAATATTCACCCCTCCACTTT
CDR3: CASSEEYSPLHF

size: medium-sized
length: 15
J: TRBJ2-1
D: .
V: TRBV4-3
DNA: TGCGCCAGCAGCCACTCCGGGACACTGTCCGATGAGCAGTTCTTC
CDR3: CASSHSGTLSDEQFF

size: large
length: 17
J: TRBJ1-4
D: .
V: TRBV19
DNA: TGTGCCAGTAGTATAGATCATGGGGTTGCAACTAATGAAAAACTGTTTTTT
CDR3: CASSIDHGVATNEKLFF

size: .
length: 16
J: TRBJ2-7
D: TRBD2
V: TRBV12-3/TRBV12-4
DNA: TGTGCCAGCAGCCCGACATCGGAAGCGGGAACCTACGAGCAGTACTTC
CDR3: CASSPTSEAGTYEQYF

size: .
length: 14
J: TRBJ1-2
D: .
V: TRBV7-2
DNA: TGTGCCAGCAGCTTAGCCTACAAGTCCTATGGCTACACCTTC
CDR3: CASSLAYKSYGYTF

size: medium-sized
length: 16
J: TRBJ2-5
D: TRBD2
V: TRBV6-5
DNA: TGTGCCAGCGGGACTAGCGGGGGGACTTACCAAGAGACCCAGTACTTC
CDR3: CASGTSGGTYQETQYF

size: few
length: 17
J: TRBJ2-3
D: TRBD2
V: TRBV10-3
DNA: TGTGCCATCAGTGCTGGGACTAGCGGGGGGGCTTCAGATACGCAGTATTTT
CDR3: CAISAGTSGGASDTQYF

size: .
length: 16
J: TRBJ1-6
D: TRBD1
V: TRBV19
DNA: TGTGCCAGTAGTATGGGGACAGGGAAGGGTAATTCACCCCTCCACTTT
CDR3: CASSMGTGKGNSPLHF

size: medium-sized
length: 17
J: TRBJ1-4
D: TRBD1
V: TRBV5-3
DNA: TGTGCCAGAAGCTCCACAGGGGGCGAGTCAACTAATGAAAAACTGTTTTTT
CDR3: CARSSTGGESTNEKLFF

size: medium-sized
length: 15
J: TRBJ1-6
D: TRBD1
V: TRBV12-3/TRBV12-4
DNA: TGTGCCAGCAGTTCCCAGACAGGGGGTAATTCACCCCTCCACTTT
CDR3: CASSSQTGGNSPLHF

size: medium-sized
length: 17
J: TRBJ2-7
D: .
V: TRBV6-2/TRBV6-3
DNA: TGTGCCAGCAGTTACTACCTTAGGCTCGGACCCGACTACGAGCAGTACTTC
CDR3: CASSYYLRLGPDYEQYF

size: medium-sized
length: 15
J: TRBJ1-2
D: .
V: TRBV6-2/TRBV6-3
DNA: TGTGCCACTAACCGACGGGCAGGGAAGGGTGGCGGCTACACCTTC
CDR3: CATNRRAGKGGGYTF

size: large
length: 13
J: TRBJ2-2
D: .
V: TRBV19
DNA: TGTGCCAGTAGTATGGGGGGCACCGGGGAGCTGTTTTTT
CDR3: CASSMGGTGELFF

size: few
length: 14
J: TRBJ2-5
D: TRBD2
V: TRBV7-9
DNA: TGTGCCAGCAGCTTAGCGACGGGAGGGGAGACCCAGTACTTC
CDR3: CASSLATGGETQYF

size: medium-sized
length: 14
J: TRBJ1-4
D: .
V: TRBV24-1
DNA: TGTGCCACCAGTGATCCGAGGGAGGGGGAAAAACTGTTTTTT
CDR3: CATSDPREGEKLFF

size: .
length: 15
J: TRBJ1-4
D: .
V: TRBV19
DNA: TGTGCCAGTAGTATAATAGCGGGGCGCAATGAAAAACTGTTTTTT
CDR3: CASSIIAGRNEKLFF

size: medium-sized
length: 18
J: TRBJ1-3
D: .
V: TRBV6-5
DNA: TGTGCCAGCAGTTACTCGATTAGTTCGGCGAACTCTGGAAACACCATATATTTT
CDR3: CASSYSISSANSGNTIYF

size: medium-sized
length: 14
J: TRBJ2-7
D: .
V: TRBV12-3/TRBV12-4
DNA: TGTGCCAGCAGTTTAGGGGACGGGGGCTACGAGCAGTACTTC
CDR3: CASSLGDGGYEQYF

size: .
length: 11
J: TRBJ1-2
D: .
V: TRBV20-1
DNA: TGCAGTGCTCCGGCCGACTATGGCTACACCTTC
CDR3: CSAPADYGYTF

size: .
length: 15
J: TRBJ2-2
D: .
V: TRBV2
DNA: TGTGCCAGCAGCGACGGCAGGGTATCCCCCGGGGAGCTGTTTTTT
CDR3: CASSDGRVSPGELFF

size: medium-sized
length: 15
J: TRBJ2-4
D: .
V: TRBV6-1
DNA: TGTGCCAGCAGTGAAACCCCTCAGGGGCGAAACATTCAGTACTTC
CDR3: CASSETPQGRNIQYF

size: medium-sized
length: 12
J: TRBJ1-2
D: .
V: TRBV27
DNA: TGTGCCAGCAGTGCACAGGGCTATGGCTACACCTTC
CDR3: CASSAQGYGYTF

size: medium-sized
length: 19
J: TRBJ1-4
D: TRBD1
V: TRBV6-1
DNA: TGTGCCAGCAGTGAATTGGGACAGGGAGTTTCGGCAACTAATGAAAAACTGTTTTTT
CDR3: CASSELGQGVSATNEKLFF

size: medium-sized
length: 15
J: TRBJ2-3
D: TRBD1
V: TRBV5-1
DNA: TGCGCCAGCAGCTGGAACAGGGGGAGGACAGATACGCAGTATTTT
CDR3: CASSWNRGRTDTQYF

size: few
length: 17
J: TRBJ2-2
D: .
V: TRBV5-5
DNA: TGTGCCAGCAGCGCGACAGGGAGAGGAAAGCGGGCCGGGGAGCTGTTTTTT
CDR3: CASSATGRGKRAGELFF

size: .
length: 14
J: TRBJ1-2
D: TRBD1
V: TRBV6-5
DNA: TGTGCCGTGGGTGGCGACAGGGCCTTCTATGGCTACACCTTC
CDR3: CAVGGDRAFYGYTF

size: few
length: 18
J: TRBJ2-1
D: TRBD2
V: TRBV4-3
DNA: TGCGCCAGCAGCCAGAGCGGGGGAGCGCTCGACCTCTACAATGAGCAGTTCTTC
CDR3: CASSQSGGALDLYNEQFF

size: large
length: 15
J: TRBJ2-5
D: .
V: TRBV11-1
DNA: TGTGCCAGCAGCTACGGGTCTATCGCCAGGGAGACCCAGTACTTC
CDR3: CASSYGSIARETQYF